A selection of T cell receptor beta chains follows, all from one sample in a study of blood T cell repertoires in COVID-19. Repertoires were generated with immunoSEQ multiplex PCR, while TCRdb's copy carries only in-frame clones and drops some. The sample has 300,000 to 350,000 clones, 75% to 90% seen once. Sequenced material: PBMCs or T cells enriched from blood (not recorded which). The receptors shown here come from a man under 40 who had recovered from COVID-19. The CDR3 runs from the conserved cysteine through the conserved F or W. D genes are given only for firm matches. Rows may omit the clone size; those that give it use once, few, many or a size class.

clone_size j_call d_call v_call cdr3_aa cdr3_nt
once TRBJ1-1 - TRBV6-5 CASSPRQMNTEAFF TGTGCCAGCAGTCCTCGACAGATGAACACTGAAGCTTTCTTT
- TRBJ1-5 - TRBV27 CASSSFQGSWPQHF TGTGCCAGCAGTAGCTTCCAGGGGTCCTGGCCCCAGCATTTT
- TRBJ1-4 TRBD1 TRBV5-5 CASSKDGQGWSYEKLFF TGTGCCAGCAGCAAAGATGGACAGGGGTGGTCTTATGAAAAACTGTTTTTT
once TRBJ2-2 TRBD2 TRBV5-1 CASSLAFRGENTGELFF TGCGCCAGCAGCTTGGCCTTTCGGGGGGAGAACACCGGGGAGCTGTTTTTT
- TRBJ2-5 TRBD2 TRBV4-2 CASSQSGTSGETQYF TGTGCCAGCAGCCAGTCCGGGACTAGCGGGGAGACCCAGTACTTC
- TRBJ1-6 TRBD1 TRBV5-6 CASSLGYRGPYNSPLHF TGTGCCAGCAGCTTGGGGTACAGGGGGCCTTATAATTCACCCCTCCACTTT
- TRBJ2-1 TRBD2 TRBV6-5 CASSYAGGVYNEQFF TGTGCCAGCAGTTATGCGGGGGGCGTTTACAATGAGCAGTTCTTC
- TRBJ1-1 TRBD1 TRBV2 CASSGDRGNTEAFF TGTGCCAGCAGTGGGGACAGGGGAAACACTGAAGCTTTCTTT
- TRBJ1-5 - TRBV30 CAWGEGSYSNQPQHF TGTGCCTGGGGGGAGGGGTCCTATAGCAATCAGCCCCAGCATTTT
- TRBJ1-5 TRBD1 TRBV9 CASSVADRDQPQHF TGTGCCAGCAGCGTAGCGGACAGGGATCAGCCCCAGCATTTT
once TRBJ2-7 TRBD1 TRBV5-1 CASSFGRGSIYEQYF TGCGCCAGCAGCTTCGGCAGGGGGTCCATATACGAGCAGTACTTC
- TRBJ1-4 - TRBV2 CASRKRGGNEKLFF TGTGCCAGTCGGAAAAGGGGGGGTAATGAAAAACTGTTTTTT
once TRBJ2-1 TRBD2 TRBV5-1 CASSLGLAGGPDEQFF TGCGCCAGCAGCTTGGGACTAGCGGGGGGGCCCGATGAGCAGTTCTTC
many TRBJ2-7 - TRBV7-8 CASSLAFGSSYEQYF TGTGCCAGCAGCTTAGCGTTTGGGAGCTCCTACGAGCAGTACTTC
- TRBJ2-7 - TRBV7-2 CASSLSWQAHEQYF TGTGCCAGCAGCTTATCCTGGCAGGCTCACGAGCAGTACTTC
- TRBJ2-2 TRBD1 TRBV19 CASRLFRDSGNTGELFF TGTGCCAGTAGGCTCTTCCGGGACAGCGGTAACACCGGGGAGCTGTTTTTT
- TRBJ2-7 - TRBV5-1 CASSLAARVHEQYF TGCGCCAGCAGCTTGGCTGCCAGGGTCCACGAGCAGTACTTC
- TRBJ1-1 TRBD1 TRBV11-3 CASSVQGGGATEAFF TGTGCCAGCAGCGTACAGGGGGGGGGAGCAACTGAAGCTTTCTTT
- TRBJ2-2 TRBD1 TRBV7-9 CASSPSLRTGITGELFF TGTGCCAGCAGCCCCTCCCTTAGGACAGGTATCACCGGGGAGCTGTTTTTT
- TRBJ1-2 TRBD1 TRBV18 CASSEGTGGLYGYTF TGTGCCAGCTCGGAAGGGACAGGGGGGCTCTATGGCTACACCTTC
- TRBJ1-2 - TRBV6-5 CASSGLETNYGYTF TGTGCCAGCAGCGGATTGGAGACTAACTATGGCTACACCTTC
- TRBJ2-7 - TRBV29-1 CSVQWHYEQYF TGCAGCGTCCAATGGCACTACGAGCAGTACTTC
- TRBJ2-5 - TRBV11-2 CASGQGPQETQYF TGTGCCAGCGGGCAGGGCCCCCAAGAGACCCAGTACTTC
- TRBJ1-2 - TRBV27 CASSPGQIYGYTF TGTGCCAGCAGTCCCGGACAAATCTATGGCTACACCTTC
- TRBJ2-5 - TRBV27 CASSSPGGQETQYF TGTGCCAGCAGTTCCCCCGGGGGCCAAGAGACCCAGTACTTC
- TRBJ2-3 - TRBV29-1 CSAWRGTDTQYF TGCAGCGCCTGGAGGGGCACAGATACGCAGTATTTT
- TRBJ2-1 - TRBV27 CASSLKTTSSYNEQFF TGTGCCAGCAGTTTGAAGACTACGAGCTCCTACAATGAGCAGTTCTTC
- TRBJ2-1 TRBD2 TRBV10-2 CASSERRGAGEQFF TGCGCCAGCAGTGAGAGGCGGGGGGCCGGTGAGCAGTTCTTC
- TRBJ2-7 TRBD1 TRBV23-1 CASQTGVSSYEQYF TGCGCCAGCCAAACAGGGGTAAGCTCCTACGAGCAGTACTTC
- TRBJ2-3 - TRBV5-5 CASSLARLSTDTQYF TGTGCCAGCAGCTTGGCGAGGTTGAGCACAGATACGCAGTATTTT
- TRBJ1-5 TRBD1 TRBV19 CASSIGVQGDQPQHF TGTGCCAGTAGTATAGGGGTCCAGGGGGATCAGCCCCAGCATTTT
- TRBJ2-5 - TRBV5-1 CASSLDRVRQETQYF TGCGCCAGCAGCTTGGACAGGGTACGGCAAGAGACCCAGTACTTC
- TRBJ1-1 - TRBV2 CASSAGQFNTEAFF TGTGCCAGCAGTGCGGGTCAGTTCAACACTGAAGCTTTCTTT
- TRBJ1-1 - TRBV5-1 CASSRGAEAEAFF TGCGCCAGCAGTCGGGGGGCGGAAGCTGAAGCTTTCTTT
- TRBJ1-5 TRBD1 TRBV7-2 CASSTSGTGVQPQHF TGTGCCAGCAGCACCTCCGGGACAGGGGTTCAGCCCCAGCATTTT
- TRBJ1-4 TRBD1 TRBV2 CASTTTGGREKLFF TGTGCCAGCACAACTACAGGGGGACGAGAAAAACTGTTTTTT
- TRBJ1-6 - TRBV12-3/TRBV12-4 CASSLRTSSSLHF TGTGCCAGCAGTCTCCGGACTAGTAGTTCCCTCCACTTT
- TRBJ1-1 - TRBV7-9 CASSSQVGVNTEAFF TGTGCCAGCAGCTCCCAGGTCGGGGTGAACACTGAAGCTTTCTTT
- TRBJ1-2 TRBD1 TRBV14 CASSQTQGNYGYTF TGTGCCAGCAGCCAAACACAGGGGAACTATGGCTACACCTTC
- TRBJ2-3 TRBD2 TRBV5-1 CASSPQTIAGGFTDTQYF TGCGCCAGCAGCCCGCAGACCATAGCGGGGGGGTTCACAGATACGCAGTATTTT
- TRBJ1-1 TRBD1 TRBV5-1 CASTDRVEAFF TGCGCCAGCACGGACAGGGTAGAAGCTTTCTTT
many TRBJ2-2 - TRBV19 CASSSPRGGTGELFF TGTGCCAGTAGTTCCCCACGGGGTGGAACCGGGGAGCTGTTTTTT
- TRBJ2-5 TRBD2 TRBV2 CASSPRTSGGLETQYF TGTGCCAGCAGTCCGCGGACTAGCGGGGGGTTAGAGACCCAGTACTTC
- TRBJ1-5 TRBD1 TRBV27 CASSSTRDSRSNQPQHF TGTGCCAGCAGTTCCACTCGGGACAGTCGGAGCAATCAGCCCCAGCATTTT
- TRBJ1-2 - TRBV5-6 CASSSNEALWSYGYTF TGTGCCAGCAGCTCCAACGAGGCCCTCTGGAGCTATGGCTACACCTTC
- TRBJ1-3 - TRBV5-1 CASSLGDTVQDTIYF TGCGCCAGCAGCCTCGGGGACACCGTGCAGGACACCATATATTTT
- TRBJ2-5 TRBD2 TRBV19 CASSRTSGGGETQYF TGTGCCAGTAGTCGGACTAGCGGGGGTGGTGAGACCCAGTACTTC
- TRBJ2-2 - TRBV19 CASSPQSTQTGELFF TGTGCCAGTAGTCCACAATCCACACAGACCGGGGAGCTGTTTTTT
few TRBJ2-5 - TRBV5-1 CASRLTGAQETQYF TGCGCCAGCAGGCTGACTGGGGCTCAAGAGACCCAGTACTTC
- TRBJ2-2 TRBD1 TRBV10-3 CAISESSQGASGELFF TGTGCCATCAGTGAGTCCTCACAGGGGGCATCCGGGGAGCTGTTTTTT
- TRBJ1-2 - TRBV30 CAWSVSRGYGYTF TGTGCCTGGAGTGTTTCCAGGGGATATGGCTACACCTTC
- TRBJ2-2 TRBD1 TRBV7-3 CASRLDRESGELFF TGTGCCAGCAGACTGGACAGGGAGTCCGGGGAGCTGTTTTTT
- TRBJ1-1 - TRBV7-3 CASSLQGNTEAFF TGTGCCAGCAGCTTACAGGGGAACACTGAAGCTTTCTTT
- TRBJ1-6 - TRBV30 CAWSPEYSPLHF TGTGCCTGGAGCCCCGAGTATTCACCCCTCCACTTT
- TRBJ1-3 - TRBV7-8 CASSSDRFSGNTIYF TGTGCCAGCAGCTCGGACAGATTCTCTGGAAACACCATATATTTT
- TRBJ1-6 - TRBV5-1 CASSLVESNSPLHF TGCGCCAGCAGCTTGGTGGAGAGCAATTCACCCCTCCACTTT
- TRBJ1-2 TRBD1 TRBV24-1 CATSDQTTGVDGYTF TGTGCCACCAGTGACCAAACGACAGGGGTGGATGGCTACACCTTC
- TRBJ2-3 TRBD2 TRBV7-9 CASSLKSLAGGPQDTQYF TGTGCCAGCAGCTTAAAGAGCCTAGCGGGGGGGCCCCAGGATACGCAGTATTTT
once TRBJ2-1 TRBD2 TRBV12-5 CASGSKTKLAGENNEQFF TGTGCTAGTGGTTCCAAAACGAAACTAGCGGGGGAAAACAATGAGCAGTTCTTC